The 20 T cell receptor beta chains given below trace back to one sample, sequenced in a study of T cells in Graves' hyperthyroidism and ophthalmopathy. RNA transcripts served as the template for amplifying TCR beta CDR3 regions. A set of HTBI primers served as the primers for a first-round RT-PCR of the TCR CDR3. MiXCR, run by TCRdb on the multiplex PCR reads, gives a single entry per CDR3 protein. This table holds 450,000 to 600,000 distinct CDR3 sequences, approximately 20% found once. Input material: blood. The receptors shown here come from a man in his forties with Graves' ophthalmopathy.

V gene TRBV6-6 combines with J gene TRBJ2-6, with D possibly TRBD2 on 6 matching bases. CDR1 and CDR2 from the germline V gene are MNHNY and SVGAGI (reference sequence). This CDR3 spans 18 amino acids. V lost 0 bases, J lost 1 base, and 13 bases lay in between. The CDR3 sequence: CASSYSGSGTSGANVLTF. As DNA, the CDR3 is TGTGCCAGCAGTTACTCTGGTAGCGGAACTTCTGGGGCCAACGTCCTGACTTTC.

The gene calls are TRBV19 and TRBJ2-7; D is ambiguous. V was cut by 1 base and J by 6 bases, with 10 bases left in between. The CDR3 runs 13 residues. Looked up from germline, CDR1 is LNHDA and CDR2 is SQIVND (reference sequence). CDR3 sequence reads: CASSIGLTREQYF. DNA for the CDR3: TGTGCCAGTAGTATAGGACTGACGCGCGAGCAGTACTTC.

This clonotype has only a few counts. The DNA for the CDR3 is TGCAGTGCTTCCCCTTCAGCCCCTCTTGGAAACACCATATATTTT. Translation: CSASPSAPLGNTIYF. The chain couples TRBV20-1 to TRBJ1-3, with D hard to call. V lost 5 bases, J lost 3 bases, and 17 bases lay in between. Germline V lookup: CDR1 DFQATT, CDR2 SNEGSKA (reference sequence). The length of the CDR3 is 15 residues.

This clonotype was counted only a few times. A much larger clone lies a single base off, so this may be a read error. V is TRBV6-1 and J is TRBJ2-1, with D maybe TRBD2 (5 bases). CDR3 length: 13 amino acids. Looked up from germline, CDR1 is MNHNS and CDR2 is SASEGT. CDR3 in amino acids: CTSTRETYNEQFF. In nucleotides, the CDR3 is TGTACCAGCACTCGGGAAACCTACAATGAGCAGTTCTTC.

This clonotype has more than one count but fewer than ten. The chain is built from TRBV3-1 and TRBJ2-2, with 15 bases matching TRBD2. With 1 base clipped from V and 5 bases from J, the junction kept 8 bases outside the gene matches. This CDR3 is 19 amino acids long. Germline CDR1 reads LGHDT; CDR2 reads YNNKEL (reference sequence). The CDR3 here is CASSQGTGTSGRRTGELFF. CDR3 coding DNA: TGTGCCAGCAGCCAAGGGACTGGGACTAGCGGGAGGCGAACCGGGGAGCTGTTTTTT. Full variable domain (remainder filled in from reference TRBV3-1 and TRBJ2-2): DTAVSQTPKYLVTQMGNDKSIKCEQNLGHDTMYWYKQDSKKFLKIMFSYNNKELIINETVPNRFSPKSPDKAHLNLHINSLELGDSAVYFCASSQGTGTSGRRTGELFFGEGSRLTVL.

The chain is built from TRBV6-2 or TRBV6-3 and TRBJ2-2, with 7 bases matching TRBD2. The CDR3 runs 17 residues. Germline V gene sequence: CDR1 MNHEY, CDR2 SVGEGT. Trimming cost V 5 bases and J 8 bases; bases outside gene matches: 17. CDR3 region: CASSGAGVALTPGELFF. The DNA of the CDR3 is TGTGCCAGCAGTGGGGCGGGGGTGGCCCTCACCCCTGGGGAGCTGTTTTTT.

As for this clonotype: An end of the junction differs from the germline gene, which may be a read error. The chain employs TRBV12-3 or TRBV12-4 and TRBJ2-1; 8 bases agree with TRBD1. CDR3 length equals 14 residues. The CDR3 nucleotides read TGTGCCCGCAGTTTCGGACAGGGAGAGAATGAGCAGTTCTTC. Translation: CARSFGQGENEQFF.

The V call is TRBV5-1, the J call TRBJ1-2; TRBD1 matches at 8 bases. Germline loops: CDR1 SGHRS, CDR2 YFSETQ. The CDR3 is 13 amino acids. The V gene end was trimmed by 4 bases and the J gene end by 6 bases; junction bases not matched to a gene: 5. The chain's CDR3 is CASSVKTGDGYTF. CDR3 DNA: TGCGCCAGCAGCGTCAAGACAGGGGATGGCTACACCTTC.

J is TRBJ1-5 and V is TRBV7-6; D may be TRBD1 (6 bases). V lost 0 bases and J lost 3, with 9 bases in between. CDR3 length: 15 residues. Germline values: CDR1 SGHVS, CDR2 FNYEAQ. DNA of the CDR3: TGTGCCAGCAGCTTAGCACAGGGACCCAATCAGCCCCAGCATTTT. This sequence encodes CASSLAQGPNQPQHF.

The chain is built from TRBV19 and TRBJ1-5; D is unclear. Per germline, CDR1 LNHDA and CDR2 SQIVND (reference sequence). The CDR3 contains 16 residues. V was cut by 7 bases and J by 4 bases, with 20 bases left in between. The CDR3 DNA sequence: TGTGCCAGTACCAGACGACGGGAATGGGGAAATCAGCCCCAGCATTTT. Encoded protein: CASTRRREWGNQPQHF.

This clonotype appeared a few times. The chain uses TRBV6-8 and TRBJ2-3; 7 nucleotides line up with TRBD2. Germline values: CDR1 MNHGY, CDR2 SAAAGT. The CDR3 is 17 amino acids. Germline trimming cut 2 bases from V and 2 bases from J; bases unmatched to any gene: 10. CDR3 in amino acids: CASSYRDPGTNTDTQYF. The CDR3 nucleotides are TGTGCCAGCAGTTACCGGGACCCCGGGACTAACACAGATACGCAGTATTTT.

This clonotype was seen more than once but under ten times. The V gene is TRBV28, the J gene TRBJ1-6; D not certain. V lost 8 bases and J 9 bases, leaving 17 bases between the germline ends. Germline V gives CDR1 MDHEN, CDR2 SYDVKM. The CDR3 length is 14 residues. CDR3 bases: TGTGCCAGCGGGGTGACACGAATATTTTCACCCCTCCACTTT. It yields the protein CASGVTRIFSPLHF. Supplemented by reference TRBV28 and TRBJ1-6, the full variable domain reads DVKVTQSSRYLVKRTGEKVFLECVQDMDHENMFWYRQDPGLGLRLIYFSYDVKMKEKGDIPEGYSVSREKKERFSLILESASTNQTSMYLCASGVTRIFSPLHFGNGTRLTVT.

V gene TRBV7-9 combines with J gene TRBJ2-1; weak D call: TRBD2 (5 bases). The germline CDR1 and CDR2 sequences are SEHNR and FQNEAQ (reference sequence). Trimming took 4 bases from V and 14 from J, leaving 15 bases between them. The CDR3 contains 12 residues. This CDR3 is CASSSDAGSEFF. The CDR3 bases are TGTGCCAGCAGCTCTGATGCTGGGAGTGAGTTCTTC.

This clonotype was seen ten or more times. The V and J genes are TRBV12-3 or TRBV12-4 and TRBJ2-4, with D perhaps given as TRBD1 or TRBD2 (6 bases each). V was shortened by 6 bases and J by 1 base, with 13 bases between the two germline ends. The CDR3 extends over 15 amino acids. Written as DNA, the CDR3 is TGTGCCAGCAGCCCAGGAGGGGGGGCCAAAAACATTCAGTACTTC. Its protein product is CASSPGGGAKNIQYF.

DNA for the CDR3: TGTGCCAGCAGTTTAGGTGGCAGGGGATTTCAGCCCCAGCATTTT. Protein: CASSLGGRGFQPQHF. The chain recombines TRBV12-3 or TRBV12-4 with TRBJ1-5; TRBD1 might be the D (6 bases). CDR3 length: 15 residues. The V and J ends lost 1 base and 6 bases respectively, with 13 bases between them.

This sequence joins TRBV19 and TRBJ2-7, with D tentatively TRBD1 or TRBD2 (5 bases each). Per the germline V gene, CDR1 is LNHDA and CDR2 is SQIVND (reference sequence). There are 13 residues in the CDR3. V lost 10 bases, J lost 4 bases, and 17 bases lay in between. The CDR3 nucleotides are TGTGCCATCAGAGGGGTGGTTGTGTACGAGCAGTACTTC. The encoded protein is CAIRGVVVYEQYF.

This clonotype has a handful of counts. V usage is TRBV10-1 and J usage is TRBJ2-1; 7 bases are shared with TRBD1. This CDR3 spans 15 amino acids. Germline CDR1 reads WNHNN; CDR2 reads SYGVQD (reference sequence). The V segment lost 7 bases and the J segment 4 bases; nucleotides outside the gene matches: 10. DNA of the CDR3: TGCGCCAGCAAAGATACAGGGGAAGGTTACAATGAGCAGTTCTTC. This codes for CASKDTGEGYNEQFF.

This clonotype was detected many times. The chain combines TRBV28 with TRBJ2-5; D ambiguous. Germline CDR1 MDHEN, CDR2 SYDVKM. The CDR3 length is 15 residues. The ends were cut back, 5 bases at V and 4 bases at J, with 17 bases in the middle. The CDR3, as DNA: TGTGCCAGCAGTCGGGCCACAAGGGAATCAGAGACCCAGTACTTC. It is translated as CASSRATRESETQYF.

The J gene is TRBJ2-7, the V gene TRBV2; perhaps TRBD1 as D (6 bases). The CDR3 is 14 residues long. Germline values: CDR1 SNHLY, CDR2 FYNNEI. Trimming removed 10 bases from V and 1 base from J, with 17 bases in between. The CDR3 loop reads CATHSDRRSYEQYF. CDR3 nucleotide sequence: TGTGCCACTCACTCCGACAGGAGATCCTACGAGCAGTACTTC.

CDR3 residues: CASTPGGQGGNGYTF. Here the CDR3 DNA reads TGTGCCAGCACTCCCGGAGGACAGGGGGGTAATGGCTACACCTTC. The rearrangement uses TRBV6-1 and TRBJ1-2; 10 bases agree with TRBD1. Trimming at V came to 7 bases and at J to 6 bases, leaving 11 bases not matched to a gene. The germline CDR1 and CDR2 sequences are MNHNS and SASEGT. The CDR3 sequence is 15 residues long.